Presented here are 18 T cell receptor beta chains from one specimen sequenced in a study of PD-1 blockade in classical Hodgkin lymphoma. Sequencing was performed with immunoSEQ multiplex PCR; in TCRdb, only in-frame clones are kept and a portion is missing. This sample has tens of thousands of clones; around 80% occur once, and the top ten carry roughly 10%. Sample time point: cycle 4 day 1 (C4D1), after more than five weeks of nivolumab. Brentuximab vedotin exposure varied among the patients, all of whom had relapsed after autologous stem cell transplantation. The sample here was peripheral blood mononuclear cells (PBMCs), taken before the fourth cycle of nivolumab. All receptors derive from a human donor with classical Hodgkin lymphoma.

CDR3: CASSPTSTDTQYF. In nucleotides, the CDR3 is TGCGCCAGCAGTCCTACCAGCACAGATACGCAGTATTTT. The chain carries TRBV10-2 and TRBJ2-3, with D uncertain. CDR1 and CDR2 (germline): WSHSY, SAAADI. V was pared by 5 bases and J by 0 bases, with 6 bases between. The CDR3 spans 13 residues.

As concerns this clone: Within the sample, other DNA sequences also encode this same CDR3. V gene TRBV18 combines with J gene TRBJ2-2; a weak D match, TRBD1 (5 bases). The CDR3 sequence is 13 residues long. The V end lost 3 bases, the J end lost 3 bases, and 5 bases lay between the germline ends. Germline V gene sequence: CDR1 KGHSH, CDR2 LQKENI. The CDR3 here is CASSPTDTGELFF. For the CDR3, the DNA is TGTGCCAGCTCACCGACAGACACCGGGGAGCTGTTTTTT.

The genes are TRBV9 and TRBJ2-3; 13 bases are shared with TRBD2. V shed 0 bases, J shed 3 bases, and the junction held 4 bases outside the gene matches. The CDR3 sequence is 17 residues long. Germline CDR1 reads SGDLS; CDR2 reads YYNGEE. CDR3 sequence (DNA): TGTGCCAGCAGCGTAGAGGGACTAGCGGGACTAACAGATACGCAGTATTTT. Translated: CASSVEGLAGLTDTQYF.

V is TRBV30 and J is TRBJ2-3; a possible D gene is TRBD2 (5 bases). The ends were cut back, 0 bases at V and 5 bases at J, with 6 bases in the middle. CDR3 length: 12 amino acids. In germline, CDR1 is GTSNPN, CDR2 SVGIG (reference sequence). In DNA form, the CDR3 reads TGTGCCTGGAGTGTCGCGGGAGATACGCAGTATTTT. Residues: CAWSVAGDTQYF.

CDR3 residues: CASSNPSGRHYNEQFF. CDR3 DNA: TGTGCCAGCAGTAACCCTAGCGGGAGGCACTACAATGAGCAGTTCTTC. The V call is TRBV28, the J call TRBJ2-1, with 11 nucleotides matching TRBD2. The V gene's germline CDR1 is MDHEN and CDR2 SYDVKM. V lost 5 bases and J lost 3; bases outside the gene matches: 6. This CDR3 comprises 16 residues.

V and J are TRBV5-1 and TRBJ1-1, with D unclear. The CDR3 spans 15 residues. Trimming took off 3 bases at V and 4 bases at J, with 16 bases between the two ends. Germline V CDR1 and CDR2: SGHRS, YFSETQ. The CDR3 reads CASSSGVVSGTEAFF. The CDR3 bases are TGCGCCAGCAGCTCCGGAGTAGTGAGTGGCACTGAAGCTTTCTTT.

This clone appeared a few times. V usage is TRBV19 and J usage is TRBJ1-2, with D possibly TRBD1 on 6 matching bases. Between the trimmed V and J ends, which lost 4 bases and 5 bases, there was a span of 14 bases. Per germline, CDR1 LNHDA and CDR2 SQIVND (reference sequence). This CDR3 contains 14 residues. The CDR3 DNA is TGTGCCAGTAGTACCATCGACAGGAGGTATGGCTACACCTTC. Its protein is CASSTIDRRYGYTF.

V is TRBV5-6 and J is TRBJ1-4, with D possibly matching TRBD1 (6 bases). CDR1 and CDR2 (germline): SGHDT, YYEEEE. V shed 3 bases and J shed 11 bases, with 29 bases lying between them. CDR3 size: 18 residues. The CDR3 sequence is CASSSTNRDTSYRRKLFF. The DNA for the CDR3 is TGTGCCAGCAGCTCGACCAACCGGGACACGTCTTATCGAAGGAAACTGTTTTTT.

This chain connects TRBV30 to TRBJ1-5; D gene unclear. The CDR3 consists of 13 residues. V gave up 0 bases and J gave up 3 bases, with 6 bases separating them. Germline loops: CDR1 GTSNPN, CDR2 SVGIG (reference sequence). CDR3 protein: CAWSVRDNQPQHF. The CDR3 DNA reads TGTGCCTGGAGTGTTAGGGACAATCAGCCCCAGCATTTT.

The CDR3 sequence: CASTRQGPGTPDTQYF. In DNA, the CDR3 is TGTGCCAGCACCAGACAGGGCCCGGGCACACCAGATACGCAGTATTTT. This chain joins TRBV7-3 and TRBJ2-3, with 7 bases fitting TRBD1. V lost 7 bases and J lost 4; bases outside the gene matches: 14. The CDR3 is made up of 16 amino acids. Germline V gene lookup returns CDR1 SGHTA and CDR2 FQGTGA.

The sample holds a few counts of this clone. The V call is TRBV28, the J call TRBJ2-7; the match to TRBD2 covers 12 bases. Germline V lookup: CDR1 MDHEN, CDR2 SYDVKM. Unmatched junction bases numbered 11, after V lost 5 bases and J lost 9 bases. The CDR3 contains 15 residues. CDR3 DNA: TGTGCCAGCAGTCCCCTAGCGGGAGGGATGGTCGTGCAGTACTTC. Its translation is CASSPLAGGMVVQYF.

V usage is TRBV5-6 and J usage is TRBJ1-1; 7 nucleotides agree with TRBD1. Germline V lookup: CDR1 SGHDT, CDR2 YYEEEE. V shed 1 base and J 3 bases; nucleotides not matched to a gene: 6. CDR3 size: 15 residues. CDR3 coding DNA: TGTGCCAGCAGCTTGTATGGGACAGCGGACACTGAAGCTTTCTTT. This translates into CASSLYGTADTEAFF.

This clone was found many times. The chain is built from TRBV18 and TRBJ1-2, with D maybe TRBD1 (6 bases). Per the germline V gene, CDR1 is KGHSH and CDR2 is LQKENI. Trimming took 5 bases from V and 2 from J, leaving 18 bases between them. The CDR3 loop spans 16 amino acids. CDR3 DNA sequence: TGTGCCAGCTCATCGGGCAGGGGACATCTGAACTATGGCTACACCTTC. Its translation is CASSSGRGHLNYGYTF.

This chain joins TRBV7-8 and TRBJ2-1, with TRBD2 matching over 8 bases. CDR1 and CDR2 (germline): SGHVS, FQNEAQ. V lost 2 bases and J lost 7; bases outside the gene matches: 10. The length of the CDR3 is 16 residues. The CDR3 loop reads CASSLSGSGNWNEQFF. The CDR3 DNA reads as TGTGCCAGCAGCTTATCCGGTAGCGGGAATTGGAATGAGCAGTTCTTC.

This clone has just a few counts. This chain links TRBV11-2 with TRBJ1-6; 10 nucleotides line up with TRBD1. This CDR3 contains 16 residues. V lost 5 bases to trimming and J lost 4 bases; unmatched junction nucleotides: 5. Germline CDR1 reads SGHAT; CDR2 reads FQNNGV. The CDR3 loop is CASSADRGRYNSPLHF. CDR3 DNA sequence: TGTGCCAGCAGCGCCGACAGGGGGCGGTATAATTCACCCCTCCACTTT.

The genes are TRBV4-1 and TRBJ2-2, with TRBD2 identical over 12 bases. The junction had 14 bases not matched to a gene; V was cut back by 0 bases and J by 6 bases. The CDR3 sequence is 20 residues long. Germline V gives CDR1 MGHRA, CDR2 YSYEKL. The CDR3 protein is CASSQDRDRSSGRASGELFF. The CDR3 nucleotides read TGCGCCAGCAGCCAAGATCGGGACCGCTCTAGCGGGAGGGCCTCCGGGGAGCTGTTTTTT.

This chain connects TRBV7-2 to TRBJ2-1; 7 bases are a match to TRBD2. CDR1 is SGHTA, CDR2 FQGNSA, per germline. Trimming cost V 5 bases and J 3 bases; bases outside gene matches: 7. This CDR3 has 15 amino acids. CDR3 loop: CASSRASGDYNEQFF. The CDR3 region has the DNA TGTGCCAGCAGCAGAGCTAGCGGAGACTACAATGAGCAGTTCTTC. The variable domain in full, completed from reference TRBV7-2 and TRBJ2-1, reads GAGVSQSPSNKVTEKGKDVELRCDPISGHTALYWYRQSLGQGLEFLIYFQGNSAPDKSGLPSDRFSAERTGGSVSTLTIQRTQQEDSAVYLCASSRASGDYNEQFFGPGTRLTVL.

The V and J genes are TRBV7-9 and TRBJ1-4, with D perhaps matching TRBD1 (5 bases). This CDR3 comprises 16 residues. Germline-derived CDR1 and CDR2 are SEHNR and FQNEAQ (reference sequence). Between the trimmed V and J ends, which lost 5 bases and 0 bases, there was a span of 13 bases. The CDR3: CASSPTGGTTNEKLFF. Written as DNA, the CDR3 is TGTGCCAGCAGCCCAACGGGGGGGACAACTAATGAAAAACTGTTTTTT.